This T cell receptor (beta chain) was documented in a study of T cell responses to AZD1222 COVID-19 vaccine. This clone occurred once. The J segment lost 7 bases and the V segment lost 5 bases, leaving 12 bases of the junction unmatched. Germline loops: CDR1 SGHVS, CDR2 FQNEAQ. CDR3 size: 15 residues. Clones were read by immunoSEQ multiplex PCR, and TCRdb kept only the in-frame ones, dropping some. The sample lists over 100,000 clones; approximately 90% were seen once. The sequencing here drew on peripheral blood, taken on day 0 of AZD1222 vaccination. The chain is built from TRBV7-8 and TRBJ1-1; TRBD1 matches at 8 bases. The TCR comes from an adult in good health. CDR3 in DNA: TGTGCCAGCAGCCCTCGGACAGGGTCCACCGGTGAAGCTTTCTTT. Amino acid sequence: CASSPRTGSTGEAFF.